This T cell receptor (beta chain) was observed in a study of blood T cell repertoires in COVID-19. Study details: COVID-19 samples collected from the United States, Italy and Spain covered acute and convalescent phases. From T cells, B-cell-depleted T cells, or PBMCs came the material, which was cDNA or gDNA.

Trimming removed 1 base from V and 6 bases from J, with 15 bases in between. This CDR3 comprises 16 residues. The germline V gene has CDR1 SGHNT and CDR2 YENEEA. Repertoires were generated with immunoSEQ multiplex PCR, while TCRdb's copy carries only in-frame clones and drops some. The sample has 90,000 to 150,000 clones; around nine tenths are singletons. The chain joins TRBV11-3 to TRBJ1-4; D perhaps matches TRBD1 (6 bases). The receptor comes from a woman aged 50 to 60 with acute or convalescent COVID-19. The sequencing sample was made of peripheral blood. In DNA form, the CDR3 reads TGTGCCAGCAGCTTAGGGGGGGGCGCTTCCGATGAAAAACTGTTTTTT. Its protein is CASSLGGGASDEKLFF.